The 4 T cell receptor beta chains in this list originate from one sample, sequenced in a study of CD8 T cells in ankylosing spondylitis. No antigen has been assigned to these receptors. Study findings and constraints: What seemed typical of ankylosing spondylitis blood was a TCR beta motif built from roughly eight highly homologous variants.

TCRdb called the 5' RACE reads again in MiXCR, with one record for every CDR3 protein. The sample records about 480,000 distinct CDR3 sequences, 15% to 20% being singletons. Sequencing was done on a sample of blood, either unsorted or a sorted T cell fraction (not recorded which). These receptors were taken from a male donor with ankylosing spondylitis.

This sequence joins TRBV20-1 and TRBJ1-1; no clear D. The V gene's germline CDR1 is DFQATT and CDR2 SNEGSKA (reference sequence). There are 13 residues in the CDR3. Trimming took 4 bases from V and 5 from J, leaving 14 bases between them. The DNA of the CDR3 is TGCAGTGCTATGCCTGTCTCCGGGACTGAAGCTTTCTTT. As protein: CSAMPVSGTEAFF.

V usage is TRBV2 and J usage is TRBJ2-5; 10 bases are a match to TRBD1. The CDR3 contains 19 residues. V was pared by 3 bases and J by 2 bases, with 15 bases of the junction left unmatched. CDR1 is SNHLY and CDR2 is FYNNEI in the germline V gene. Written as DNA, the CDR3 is TGTGCCAGCAGTGAGCCAGGGACAGGGGCCTTCAGGGGGCAAGAGACCCAGTACTTC. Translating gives CASSEPGTGAFRGQETQYF.

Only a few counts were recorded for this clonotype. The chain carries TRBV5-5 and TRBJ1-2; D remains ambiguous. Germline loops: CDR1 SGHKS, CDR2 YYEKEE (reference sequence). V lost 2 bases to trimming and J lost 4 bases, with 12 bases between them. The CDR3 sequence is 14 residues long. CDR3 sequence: CASSFGGQSYGYTF. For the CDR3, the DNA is TGTGCCAGCAGCTTCGGTGGGCAGAGCTATGGCTACACCTTC.

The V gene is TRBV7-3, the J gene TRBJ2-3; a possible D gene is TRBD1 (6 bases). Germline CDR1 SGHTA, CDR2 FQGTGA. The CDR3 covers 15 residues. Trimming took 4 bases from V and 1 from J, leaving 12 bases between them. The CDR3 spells CASSWAGARTDTQYF. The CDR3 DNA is TGTGCCAGCAGCTGGGCAGGGGCGCGCACAGATACGCAGTATTTT.